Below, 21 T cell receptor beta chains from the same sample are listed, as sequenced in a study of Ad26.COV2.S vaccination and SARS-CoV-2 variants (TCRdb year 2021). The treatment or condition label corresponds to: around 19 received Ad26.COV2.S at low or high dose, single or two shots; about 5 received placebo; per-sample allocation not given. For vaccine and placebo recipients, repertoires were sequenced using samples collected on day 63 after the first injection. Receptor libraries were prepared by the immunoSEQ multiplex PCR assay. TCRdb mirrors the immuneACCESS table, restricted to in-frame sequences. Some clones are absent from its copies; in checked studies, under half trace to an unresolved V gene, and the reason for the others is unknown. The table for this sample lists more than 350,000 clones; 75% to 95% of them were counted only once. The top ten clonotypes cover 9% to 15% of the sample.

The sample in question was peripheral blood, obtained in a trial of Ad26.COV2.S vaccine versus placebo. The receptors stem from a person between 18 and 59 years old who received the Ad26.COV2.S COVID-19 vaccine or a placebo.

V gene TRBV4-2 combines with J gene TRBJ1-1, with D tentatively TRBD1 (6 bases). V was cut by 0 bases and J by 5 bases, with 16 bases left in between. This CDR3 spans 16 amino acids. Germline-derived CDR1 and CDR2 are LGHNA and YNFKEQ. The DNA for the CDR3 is TGTGCCAGCAGCCAAGATCTTTGGGGGGGCATGACTGAAGCTTTCTTT. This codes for CASSQDLWGGMTEAFF.

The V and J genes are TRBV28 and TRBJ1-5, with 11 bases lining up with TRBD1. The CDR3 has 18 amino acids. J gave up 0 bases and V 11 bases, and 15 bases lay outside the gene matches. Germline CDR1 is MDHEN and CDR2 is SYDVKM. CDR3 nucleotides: TGTGCCGTCCTTCCCCTGGACAGGGGGCGGGATAGCAATCAGCCCCAGCATTTT. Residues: CAVLPLDRGRDSNQPQHF.

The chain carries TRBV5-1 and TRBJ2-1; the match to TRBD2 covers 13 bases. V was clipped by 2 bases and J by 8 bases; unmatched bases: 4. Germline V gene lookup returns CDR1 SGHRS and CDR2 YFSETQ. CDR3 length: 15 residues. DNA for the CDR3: TGCGCCAGCAGCTTACTAGCGGGAGGGCCCCATGAGCAGTTCTTC. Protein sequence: CASSLLAGGPHEQFF.

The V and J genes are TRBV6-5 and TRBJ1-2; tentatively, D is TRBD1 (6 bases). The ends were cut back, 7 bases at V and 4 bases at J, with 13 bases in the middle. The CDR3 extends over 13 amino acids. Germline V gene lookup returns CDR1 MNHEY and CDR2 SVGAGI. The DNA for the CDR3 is TGTGCCAGCACTTTCGGACAGACCTATGGCTACACCTTC. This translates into CASTFGQTYGYTF.

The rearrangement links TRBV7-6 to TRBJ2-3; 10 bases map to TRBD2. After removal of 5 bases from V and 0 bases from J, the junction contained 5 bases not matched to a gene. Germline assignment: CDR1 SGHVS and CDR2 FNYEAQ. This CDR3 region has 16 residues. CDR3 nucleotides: TGTGCCAGCAGCCCTCTAGCGGGAGAGAGCACAGATACGCAGTATTTT. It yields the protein CASSPLAGESTDTQYF.

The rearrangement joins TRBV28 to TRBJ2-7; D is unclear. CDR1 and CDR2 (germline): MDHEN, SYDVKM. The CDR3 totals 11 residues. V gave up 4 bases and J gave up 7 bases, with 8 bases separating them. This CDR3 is CASSYRLEQYF. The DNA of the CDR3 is TGTGCCAGCAGTTACCGTCTAGAGCAGTACTTC.

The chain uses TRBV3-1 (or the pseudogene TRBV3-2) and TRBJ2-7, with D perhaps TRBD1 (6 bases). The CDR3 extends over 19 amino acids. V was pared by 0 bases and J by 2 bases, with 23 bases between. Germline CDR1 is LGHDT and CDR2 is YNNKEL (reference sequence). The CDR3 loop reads CASSQEGLVPGHIPYEQYF. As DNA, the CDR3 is TGTGCCAGCAGCCAAGAAGGACTCGTGCCGGGACACATCCCCTACGAGCAGTACTTC.

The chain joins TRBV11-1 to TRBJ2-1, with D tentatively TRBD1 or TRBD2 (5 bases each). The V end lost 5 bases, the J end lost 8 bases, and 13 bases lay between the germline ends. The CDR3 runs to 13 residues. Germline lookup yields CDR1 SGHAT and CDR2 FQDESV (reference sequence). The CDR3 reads CASSRGTEDEQFF. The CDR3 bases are TGTGCCAGCAGCCGAGGGACGGAGGATGAGCAGTTCTTC.

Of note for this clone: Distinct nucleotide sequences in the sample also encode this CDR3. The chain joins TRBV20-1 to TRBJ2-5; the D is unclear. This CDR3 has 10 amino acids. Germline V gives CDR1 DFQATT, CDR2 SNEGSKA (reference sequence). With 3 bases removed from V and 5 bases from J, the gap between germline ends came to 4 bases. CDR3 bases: TGCAGTGCTAGTAAGGAGACCCAGTACTTC. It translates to CSASKETQYF.

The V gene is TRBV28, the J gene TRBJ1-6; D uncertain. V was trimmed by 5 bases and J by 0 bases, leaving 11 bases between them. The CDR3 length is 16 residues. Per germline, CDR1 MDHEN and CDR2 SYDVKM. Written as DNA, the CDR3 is TGTGCCAGCAGTCAGGAGATCAGCTCCTATAATTCACCCCTCCACTTT. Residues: CASSQEISSYNSPLHF.

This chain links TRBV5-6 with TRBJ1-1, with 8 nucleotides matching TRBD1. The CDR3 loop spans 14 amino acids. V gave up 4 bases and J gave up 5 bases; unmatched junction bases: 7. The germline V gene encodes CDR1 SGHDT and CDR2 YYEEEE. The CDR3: CASSMTGAGTEAFF. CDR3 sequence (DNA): TGTGCCAGCAGCATGACAGGGGCTGGAACTGAAGCTTTCTTT. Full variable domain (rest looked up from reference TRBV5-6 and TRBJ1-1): DAGVTQSPTHLIKTRGQQVTLRCSPKSGHDTVSWYQQALGQGPQFIFQYYEEEERQRGNFPDRFSGHQFPNYSSELNVNALLLGDSALYLCASSMTGAGTEAFFGQGTRLTVV.

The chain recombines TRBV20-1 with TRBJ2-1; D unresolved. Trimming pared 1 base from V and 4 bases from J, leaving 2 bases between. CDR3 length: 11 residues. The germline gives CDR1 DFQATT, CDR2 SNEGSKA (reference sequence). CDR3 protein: CSARVYNEQFF. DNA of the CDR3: TGCAGTGCTAGAGTTTACAATGAGCAGTTCTTC.

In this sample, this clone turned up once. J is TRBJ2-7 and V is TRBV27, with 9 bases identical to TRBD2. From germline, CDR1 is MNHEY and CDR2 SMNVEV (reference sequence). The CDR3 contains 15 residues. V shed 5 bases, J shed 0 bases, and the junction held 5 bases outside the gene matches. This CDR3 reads CASSRAGGSSYEQYF. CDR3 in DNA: TGTGCCAGCAGTCGAGCGGGGGGTAGCTCCTACGAGCAGTACTTC.

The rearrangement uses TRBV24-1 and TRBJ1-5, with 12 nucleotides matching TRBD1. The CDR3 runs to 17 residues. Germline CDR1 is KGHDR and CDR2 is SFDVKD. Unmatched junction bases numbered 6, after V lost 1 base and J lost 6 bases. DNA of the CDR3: TGTGCCACCAGTGATTTCGGGGGACAGGGGGCAGGTCAGCCCCAGCATTTT. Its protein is CATSDFGGQGAGQPQHF.

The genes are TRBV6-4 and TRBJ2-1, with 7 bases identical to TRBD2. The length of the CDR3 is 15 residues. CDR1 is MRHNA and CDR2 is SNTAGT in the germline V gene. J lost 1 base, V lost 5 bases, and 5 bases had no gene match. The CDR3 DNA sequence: TGTGCCAGCAGTCCTATCGGGGGGTCCTACAATGAGCAGTTCTTC. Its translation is CASSPIGGSYNEQFF.

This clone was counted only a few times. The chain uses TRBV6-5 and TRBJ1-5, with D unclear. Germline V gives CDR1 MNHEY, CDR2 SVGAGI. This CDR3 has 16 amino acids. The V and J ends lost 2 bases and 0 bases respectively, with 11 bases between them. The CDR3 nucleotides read TGTGCCAGCAGTTACGGCCCAGGAATTAGCAATCAGCCCCAGCATTTT. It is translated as CASSYGPGISNQPQHF.

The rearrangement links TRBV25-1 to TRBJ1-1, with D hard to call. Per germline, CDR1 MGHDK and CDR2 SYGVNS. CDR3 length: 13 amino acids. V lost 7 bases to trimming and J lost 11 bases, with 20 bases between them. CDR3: CASKGVGRQKAFF. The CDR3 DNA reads TGTGCCAGCAAAGGAGTTGGACGGCAGAAGGCTTTCTTT.

The CDR3, as DNA: TGTGCCAGCAGTTTTCGGGGCAGGGAAGCTTTCTTT. Protein product: CASSFRGREAFF. J is TRBJ1-1 and V is TRBV6-2 or TRBV6-3, with D possibly matching TRBD1 (5 bases). The CDR3 length is 12 residues. Per germline, CDR1 MNHEY and CDR2 SVGEGT. Trimming took off 4 bases at V and 8 bases at J, with 11 bases between the two ends.

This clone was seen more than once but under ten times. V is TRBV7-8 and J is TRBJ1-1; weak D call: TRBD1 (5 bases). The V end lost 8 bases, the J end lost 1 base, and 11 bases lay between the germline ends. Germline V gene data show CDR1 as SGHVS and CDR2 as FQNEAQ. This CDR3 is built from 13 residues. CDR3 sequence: CASGGRGNTEAFF. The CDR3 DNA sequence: TGTGCCAGCGGGGGACGCGGGAACACTGAAGCTTTCTTT.

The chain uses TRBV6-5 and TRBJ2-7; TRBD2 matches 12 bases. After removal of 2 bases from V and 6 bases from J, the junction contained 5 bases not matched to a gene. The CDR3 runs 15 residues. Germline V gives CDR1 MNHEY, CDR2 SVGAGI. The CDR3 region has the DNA TGTGCCAGCAGTTACGGGGGGACTAGCGGGCGCGAGCAGTACTTC. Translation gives CASSYGGTSGREQYF.

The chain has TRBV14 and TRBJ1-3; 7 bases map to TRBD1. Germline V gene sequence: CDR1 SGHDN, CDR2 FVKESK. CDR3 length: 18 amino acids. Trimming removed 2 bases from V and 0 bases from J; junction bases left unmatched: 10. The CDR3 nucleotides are TGTGCCAGCAGCCAATCCAACACAGGGGCAAACTCTGGAAACACCATATATTTT. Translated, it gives CASSQSNTGANSGNTIYF.